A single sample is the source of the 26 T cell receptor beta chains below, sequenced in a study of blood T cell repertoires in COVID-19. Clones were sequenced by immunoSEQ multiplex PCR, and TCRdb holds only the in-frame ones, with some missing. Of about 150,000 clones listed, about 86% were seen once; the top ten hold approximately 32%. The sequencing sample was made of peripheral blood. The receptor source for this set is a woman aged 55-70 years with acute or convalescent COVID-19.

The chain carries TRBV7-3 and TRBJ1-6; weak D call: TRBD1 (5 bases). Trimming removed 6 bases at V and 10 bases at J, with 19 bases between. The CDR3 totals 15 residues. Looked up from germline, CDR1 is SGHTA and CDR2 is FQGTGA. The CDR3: CASSSGGGFRSPLHF. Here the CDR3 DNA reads TGTGCCAGCAGTTCCGGGGGGGGTTTCAGATCACCCCTCCACTTT.

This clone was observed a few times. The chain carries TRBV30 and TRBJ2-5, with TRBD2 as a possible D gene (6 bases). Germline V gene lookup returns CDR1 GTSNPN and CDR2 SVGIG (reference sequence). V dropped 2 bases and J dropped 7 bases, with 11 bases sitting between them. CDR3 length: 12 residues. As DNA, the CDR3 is TGTGCCTGGAGTAGTGGGAGGATGACCCAGTACTTC. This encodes CAWSSGRMTQYF.

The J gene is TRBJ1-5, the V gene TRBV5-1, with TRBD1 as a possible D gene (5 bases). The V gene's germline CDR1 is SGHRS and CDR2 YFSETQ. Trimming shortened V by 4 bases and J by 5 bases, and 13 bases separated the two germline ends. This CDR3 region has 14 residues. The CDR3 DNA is TGCGCCAGCAGCCCGGGAGGGACGGATCAGCCCCAGCATTTT. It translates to CASSPGGTDQPQHF. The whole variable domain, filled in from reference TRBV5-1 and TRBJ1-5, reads KAGVTQTPRYLIKTRGQQVTLSCSPISGHRSVSWYQQTPGQGLQFLFEYFSETQRNKGNFPGRFSGRQFSNSRSEMNVSTLELGDSALYLCASSPGGTDQPQHFGDGTRLSIL.

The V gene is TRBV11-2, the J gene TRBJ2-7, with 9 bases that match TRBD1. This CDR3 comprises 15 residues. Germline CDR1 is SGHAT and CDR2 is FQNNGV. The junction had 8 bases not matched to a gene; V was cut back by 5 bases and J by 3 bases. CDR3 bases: TGTGCCAGCAGCGCGGGACAGGGAGGAGGCTACGAGCAGTACGTC. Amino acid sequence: CASSAGQGGGYEQYV.

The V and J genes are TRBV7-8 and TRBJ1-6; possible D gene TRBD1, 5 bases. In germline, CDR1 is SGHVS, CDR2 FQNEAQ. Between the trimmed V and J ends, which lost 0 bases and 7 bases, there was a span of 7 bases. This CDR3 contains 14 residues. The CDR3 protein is CASSLAGGNSPLHF. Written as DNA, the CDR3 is TGTGCCAGCAGCTTAGCGGGGGGGAATTCACCCCTCCACTTT. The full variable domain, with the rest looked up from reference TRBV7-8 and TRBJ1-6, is GAGVSQSPRYKVAKRGQDVALRCDPISGHVSLFWYQQALGQGPEFLTYFQNEAQLDKSGLPSDRFFAERPEGSVSTLKIQRTQQEDSAVYLCASSLAGGNSPLHFGNGTRLTVT.

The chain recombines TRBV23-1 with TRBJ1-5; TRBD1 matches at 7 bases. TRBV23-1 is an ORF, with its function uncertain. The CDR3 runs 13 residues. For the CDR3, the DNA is TGCGCTAACCGGACAGGCAGCAATCAGCCCCAGCATTTT. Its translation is CANRTGSNQPQHF.

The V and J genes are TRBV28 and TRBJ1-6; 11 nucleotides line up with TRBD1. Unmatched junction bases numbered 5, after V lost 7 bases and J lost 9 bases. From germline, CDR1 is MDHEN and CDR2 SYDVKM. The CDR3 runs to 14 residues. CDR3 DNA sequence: TGTGCCAGCAAAACCGGACAGGGGGCTTCACCCCTCCACTTT. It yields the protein CASKTGQGASPLHF.

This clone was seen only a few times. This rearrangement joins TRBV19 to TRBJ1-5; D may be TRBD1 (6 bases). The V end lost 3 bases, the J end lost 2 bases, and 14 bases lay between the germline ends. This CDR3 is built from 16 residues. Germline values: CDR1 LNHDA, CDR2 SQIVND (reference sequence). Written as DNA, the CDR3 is TGTGCCAGTAGTATCTATAGCCCAGGGGGCAATCAGCCCCAGCATTTT. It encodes CASSIYSPGGNQPQHF. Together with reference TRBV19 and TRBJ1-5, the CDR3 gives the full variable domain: DGGITQSPKYLFRKEGQNVTLSCEQNLNHDAMYWYRQDPGQGLRLIYYSQIVNDFQKGDIAEGYSVSREKKESFPLTVTSAQKNPTAFYLCASSIYSPGGNQPQHFGDGTRLSIL.

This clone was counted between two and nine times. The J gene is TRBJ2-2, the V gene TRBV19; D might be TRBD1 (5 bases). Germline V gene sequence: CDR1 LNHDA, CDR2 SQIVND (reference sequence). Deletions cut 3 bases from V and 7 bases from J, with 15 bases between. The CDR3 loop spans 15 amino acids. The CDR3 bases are TGTGCCAGTAGTATTAAGGGGCTAAGGGTCGGGGAGCTGTTTTTT. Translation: CASSIKGLRVGELFF. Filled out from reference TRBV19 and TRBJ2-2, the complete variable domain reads DGGITQSPKYLFRKEGQNVTLSCEQNLNHDAMYWYRQDPGQGLRLIYYSQIVNDFQKGDIAEGYSVSREKKESFPLTVTSAQKNPTAFYLCASSIKGLRVGELFFGEGSRLTVL.

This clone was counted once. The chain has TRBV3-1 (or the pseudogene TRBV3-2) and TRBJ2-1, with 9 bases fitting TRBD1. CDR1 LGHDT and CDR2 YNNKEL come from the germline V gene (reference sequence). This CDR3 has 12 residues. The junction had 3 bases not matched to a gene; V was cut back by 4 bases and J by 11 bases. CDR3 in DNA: TGTGCCAGCAGCCTCGACAGGGGGAAGCAGTTCTTC. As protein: CASSLDRGKQFF.

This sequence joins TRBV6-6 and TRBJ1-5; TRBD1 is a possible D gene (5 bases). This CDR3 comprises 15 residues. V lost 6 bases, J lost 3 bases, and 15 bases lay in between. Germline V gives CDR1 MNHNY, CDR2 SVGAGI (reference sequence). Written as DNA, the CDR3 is TGTGCCAGCAGCCCGGACACGCACCCCAATCAGCCCCAGCATTTT. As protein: CASSPDTHPNQPQHF.

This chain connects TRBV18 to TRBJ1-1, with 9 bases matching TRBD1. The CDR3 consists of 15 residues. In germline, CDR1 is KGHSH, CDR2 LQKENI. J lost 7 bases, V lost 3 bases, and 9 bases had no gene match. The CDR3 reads CASSPWTGEGGEAFF. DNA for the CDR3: TGTGCCAGCTCACCTTGGACAGGGGAGGGTGGTGAAGCTTTCTTT.

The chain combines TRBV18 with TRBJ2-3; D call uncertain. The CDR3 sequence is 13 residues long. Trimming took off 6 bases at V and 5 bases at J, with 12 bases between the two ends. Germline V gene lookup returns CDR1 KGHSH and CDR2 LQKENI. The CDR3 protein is CASSLTEKDTQYF. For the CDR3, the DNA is TGTGCCAGCTCCCTAACCGAAAAAGATACGCAGTATTTT.

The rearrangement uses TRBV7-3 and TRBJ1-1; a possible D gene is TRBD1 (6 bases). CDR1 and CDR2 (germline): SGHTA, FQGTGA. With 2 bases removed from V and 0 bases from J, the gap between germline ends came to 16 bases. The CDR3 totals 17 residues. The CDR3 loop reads CASSLGAGTPMNTEAFF. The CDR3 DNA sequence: TGTGCCAGCAGCTTAGGTGCCGGGACACCTATGAACACTGAAGCTTTCTTT.

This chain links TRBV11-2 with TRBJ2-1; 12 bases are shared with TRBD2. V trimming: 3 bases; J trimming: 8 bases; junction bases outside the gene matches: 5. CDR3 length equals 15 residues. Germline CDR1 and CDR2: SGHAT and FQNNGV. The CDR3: CASSFSASGGDEQFF. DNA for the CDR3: TGTGCCAGCAGCTTTAGCGCTAGCGGGGGGGATGAGCAGTTCTTC.

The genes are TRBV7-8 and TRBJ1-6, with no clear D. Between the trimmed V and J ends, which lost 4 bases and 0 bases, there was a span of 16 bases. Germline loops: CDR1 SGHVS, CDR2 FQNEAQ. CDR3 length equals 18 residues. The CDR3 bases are TGTGCCAGCAGCTCCCGCGGCGGGATGGACTCCTATAATTCACCCCTCCACTTT. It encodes CASSSRGGMDSYNSPLHF. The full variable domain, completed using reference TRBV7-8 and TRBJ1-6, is GAGVSQSPRYKVAKRGQDVALRCDPISGHVSLFWYQQALGQGPEFLTYFQNEAQLDKSGLPSDRFFAERPEGSVSTLKIQRTQQEDSAVYLCASSSRGGMDSYNSPLHFGNGTRLTVT.

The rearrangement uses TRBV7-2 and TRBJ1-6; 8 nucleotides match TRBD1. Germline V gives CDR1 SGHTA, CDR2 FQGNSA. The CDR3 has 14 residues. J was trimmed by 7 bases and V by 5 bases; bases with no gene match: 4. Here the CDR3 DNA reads TGTGCCAGCAGCGCAGGGGGCAGGAATTCACCCCTCCACTTT. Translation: CASSAGGRNSPLHF.

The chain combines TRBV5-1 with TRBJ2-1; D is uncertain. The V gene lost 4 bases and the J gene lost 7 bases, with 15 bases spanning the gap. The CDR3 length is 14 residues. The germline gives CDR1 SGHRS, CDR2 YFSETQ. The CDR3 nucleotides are TGCGCCAGCAGCACAGACCCCACCGAGAATGAGCAGTTCTTC. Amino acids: CASSTDPTENEQFF.

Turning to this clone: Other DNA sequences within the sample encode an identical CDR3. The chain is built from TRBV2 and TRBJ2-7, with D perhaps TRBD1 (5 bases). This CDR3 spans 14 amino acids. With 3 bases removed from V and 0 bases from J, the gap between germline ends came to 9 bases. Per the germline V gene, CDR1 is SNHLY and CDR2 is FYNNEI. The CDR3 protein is CASSEQGSSYEQYF. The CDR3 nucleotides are TGTGCCAGCAGTGAGCAGGGCTCCTCCTACGAGCAGTACTTC.

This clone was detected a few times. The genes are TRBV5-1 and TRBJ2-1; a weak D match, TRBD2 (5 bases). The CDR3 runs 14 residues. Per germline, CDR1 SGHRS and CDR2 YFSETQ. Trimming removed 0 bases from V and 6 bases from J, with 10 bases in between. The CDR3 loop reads CASSLALAGNEQFF. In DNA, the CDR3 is TGCGCCAGCAGCTTGGCTCTAGCTGGCAATGAGCAGTTCTTC.

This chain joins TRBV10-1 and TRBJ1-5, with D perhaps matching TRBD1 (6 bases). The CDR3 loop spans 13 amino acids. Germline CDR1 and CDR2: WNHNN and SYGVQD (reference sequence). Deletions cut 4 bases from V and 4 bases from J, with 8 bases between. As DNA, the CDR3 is TGCGCCAGCAGTGCAGGGGTGAATCAGCCCCAGCATTTT. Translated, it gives CASSAGVNQPQHF.

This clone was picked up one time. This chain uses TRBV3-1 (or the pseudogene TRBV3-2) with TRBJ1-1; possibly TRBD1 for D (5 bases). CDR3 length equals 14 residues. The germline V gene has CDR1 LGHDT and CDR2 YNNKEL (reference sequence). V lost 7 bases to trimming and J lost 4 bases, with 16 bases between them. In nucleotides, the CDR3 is TGTGCCAGCACCCTCGGAGGGGCGGGCACTGAAGCTTTCTTT. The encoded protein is CASTLGGAGTEAFF.

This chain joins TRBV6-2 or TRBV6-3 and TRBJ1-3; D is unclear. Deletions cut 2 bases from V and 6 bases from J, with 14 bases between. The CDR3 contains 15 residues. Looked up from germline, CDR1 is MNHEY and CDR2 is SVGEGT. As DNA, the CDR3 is TGTGCCAGCAGTTACGACCCGGGGTCCGTAAACACCATATATTTT. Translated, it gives CASSYDPGSVNTIYF.

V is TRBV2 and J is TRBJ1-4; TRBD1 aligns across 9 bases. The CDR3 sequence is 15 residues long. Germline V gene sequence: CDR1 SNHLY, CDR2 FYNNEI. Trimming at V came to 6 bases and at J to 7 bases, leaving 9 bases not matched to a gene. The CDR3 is CASSSLTGGREKLFF. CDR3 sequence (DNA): TGTGCCAGCAGCTCACTGACAGGGGGTCGTGAAAAACTGTTTTTT.

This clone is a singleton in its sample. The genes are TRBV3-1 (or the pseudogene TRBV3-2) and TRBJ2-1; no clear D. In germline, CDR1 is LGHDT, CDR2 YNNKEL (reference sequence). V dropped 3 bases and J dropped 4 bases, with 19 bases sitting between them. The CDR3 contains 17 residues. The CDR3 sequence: CASSHQRSLRLYNEQFF. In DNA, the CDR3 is TGTGCCAGCAGCCACCAAAGATCCCTCAGGCTATACAATGAGCAGTTCTTC.

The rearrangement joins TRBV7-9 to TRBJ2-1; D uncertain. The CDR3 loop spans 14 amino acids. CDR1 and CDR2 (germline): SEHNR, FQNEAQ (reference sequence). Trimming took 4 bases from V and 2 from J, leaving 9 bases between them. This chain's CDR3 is CASSSRQTYNEQFF. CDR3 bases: TGTGCCAGCAGCTCCAGACAAACCTACAATGAGCAGTTCTTC.